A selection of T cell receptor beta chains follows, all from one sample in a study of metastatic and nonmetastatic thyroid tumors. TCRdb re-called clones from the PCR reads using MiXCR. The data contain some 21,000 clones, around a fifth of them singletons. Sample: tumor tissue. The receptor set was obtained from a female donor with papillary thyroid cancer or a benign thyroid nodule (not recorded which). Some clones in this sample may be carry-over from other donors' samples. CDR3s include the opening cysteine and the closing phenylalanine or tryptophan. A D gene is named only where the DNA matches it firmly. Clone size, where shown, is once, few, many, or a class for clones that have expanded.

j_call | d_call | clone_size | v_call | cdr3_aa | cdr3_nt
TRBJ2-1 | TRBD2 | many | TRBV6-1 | CASSGSSGGYNEQFF | TGTGCCAGCAGTGGGTCTAGCGGGGGATACAATGAGCAGTTCTTC
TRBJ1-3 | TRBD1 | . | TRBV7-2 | CPSSFTGGAGNTIYF | TGTCCCAGCAGCTTTACAGGGGGCGCTGGAAACACCATATATTTT
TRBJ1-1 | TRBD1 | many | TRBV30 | CAWRALGQGKTEAFF | TGTGCCTGGAGGGCCCTCGGACAGGGCAAAACTGAAGCTTTCTTT
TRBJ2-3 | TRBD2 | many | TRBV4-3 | CASSQGATLAGGWLDTQYF | TGCGCCAGCAGCCAAGGGGCGACGCTAGCGGGAGGGTGGTTAGATACGCAGTATTTT
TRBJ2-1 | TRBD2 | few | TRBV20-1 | CSAQTSGRYTYNEQFF | TGCAGTGCTCAGACTAGCGGGAGATACACCTACAATGAGCAGTTCTTC
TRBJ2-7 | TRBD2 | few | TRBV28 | CASSLEREKYEQYF | TGTGCCAGCAGTTTAGAGCGGGAGAAATACGAGCAGTACTTC
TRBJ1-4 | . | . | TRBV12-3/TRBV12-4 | CASSLVRRWEKLFF | TGTGCCAGCAGTTTAGTACGGAGGTGGGAAAAACTGTTTTTT
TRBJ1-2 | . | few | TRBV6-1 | CASSEGGQVYGYTF | TGTGCCAGCAGTGAAGGCGGGCAGGTCTATGGCTACACCTTC
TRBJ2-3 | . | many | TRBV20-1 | CSATGGESPGRTQYF | TGCAGTGCTACTGGGGGAGAATCCCCAGGGAGGACGCAGTATTTT
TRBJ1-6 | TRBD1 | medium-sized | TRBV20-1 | CSAITGGWNSPLHF | TGCAGTGCTATAACAGGGGGCTGGAATTCACCCCTCCACTTT
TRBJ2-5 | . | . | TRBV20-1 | CSARDSPILETQYF | TGCAGTGCTAGAGATAGTCCGATCTTGGAGACCCAGTACTTC
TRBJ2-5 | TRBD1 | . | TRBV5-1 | CASRRDRGRRETQYF | TGCGCCAGCAGAAGGGACAGGGGGCGCAGGGAGACCCAGTACTTC
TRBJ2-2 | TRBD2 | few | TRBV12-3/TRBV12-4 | CASSLYRPGGPNTGELFF | TGTGCCAGCAGTTTATATCGGCCGGGAGGGCCGAACACCGGGGAGCTGTTTTTT
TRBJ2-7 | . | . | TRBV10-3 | CAGYRGGSGYEQYF | TGTGCCGGCTATCGTGGAGGGAGCGGTTACGAGCAGTACTTC
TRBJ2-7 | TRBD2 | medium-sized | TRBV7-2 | CASSLGSAGALEQYF | TGTGCCAGCAGCTTGGGGTCTGCGGGAGCCCTGGAGCAGTACTTC
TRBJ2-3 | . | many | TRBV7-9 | CASSLGDGAGTDTQYF | TGTGCCAGCAGCTTAGGGGACGGCGCGGGCACAGATACGCAGTATTTT
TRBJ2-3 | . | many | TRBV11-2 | CASSYSRDTQYF | TGTGCCAGCAGCTATAGCCGAGATACGCAGTATTTT
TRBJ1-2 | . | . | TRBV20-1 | CSAIDYYTEGYGYTF | TGCAGTGCTATAGATTATTACACCGAGGGGTATGGCTACACCTTC
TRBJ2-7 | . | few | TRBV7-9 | CASSLTGGEQYF | TGTGCCAGCAGCCTGACTGGGGGCGAGCAGTACTTC
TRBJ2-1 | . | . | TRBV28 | CASTRRVRSYNEQFF | TGTGCCAGCACTCGCAGGGTTCGTTCCTACAATGAGCAGTTCTTC
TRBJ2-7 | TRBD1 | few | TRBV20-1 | CSAHRGTYEQYF | TGCAGTGCCCACAGGGGAACCTACGAGCAGTACTTC
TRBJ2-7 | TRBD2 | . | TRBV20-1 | CSAPILRGSDPGYEQYF | TGCAGTGCTCCGATACTGCGCGGGAGTGATCCGGGTTACGAGCAGTACTTC
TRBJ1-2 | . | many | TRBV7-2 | CASSRRGGYGYTF | TGTGCCAGCAGCCGGCGGGGGGGCTATGGCTACACCTTC
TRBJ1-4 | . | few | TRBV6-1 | CASSDRLRGEKLFF | TGTGCCAGCAGCGACAGGCTAAGGGGGGAAAAACTGTTTTTT
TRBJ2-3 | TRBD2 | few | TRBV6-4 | CASSENSGRTDTQYF | TGTGCCAGCAGTGAGAATAGCGGGAGGACAGATACGCAGTATTTT
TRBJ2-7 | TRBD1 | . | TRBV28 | CASSFGRDSLYF | TGTGCCAGCAGTTTTGGCCGGGACAGTCTTTACTTC
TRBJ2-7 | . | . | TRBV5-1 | CASSLGGGNYEQYF | TGCGCCAGCAGCTTAGGGGGTGGAAACTACGAGCAGTACTTC
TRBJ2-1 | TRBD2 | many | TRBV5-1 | CASSLEGWGRATEQFF | TGCGCCAGCAGCTTGGAGGGTTGGGGGAGGGCCACTGAGCAGTTCTTC
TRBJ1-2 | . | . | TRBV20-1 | CSASDSEYGYTF | TGCAGTGCTAGTGACTCCGAGTATGGCTACACCTTC
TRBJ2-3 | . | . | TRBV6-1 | CASRVRDFRTDTQYF | TGTGCCAGCAGAGTCCGGGACTTTCGCACAGATACGCAGTATTTT
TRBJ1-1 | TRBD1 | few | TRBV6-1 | CAGSDRATEAFF | TGTGCCGGCTCAGACAGGGCGACTGAAGCTTTCTTT
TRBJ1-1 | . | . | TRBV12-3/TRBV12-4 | CASSKTGRGTEAFF | TGTGCCAGCAGCAAAACGGGACGGGGCACTGAAGCTTTCTTT
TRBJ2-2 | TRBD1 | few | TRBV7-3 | CASSPQGGTGELFF | TGTGCCAGCAGCCCACAGGGGGGTACCGGGGAGCTGTTTTTT
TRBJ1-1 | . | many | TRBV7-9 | CASSWEQGQNTEAFF | TGTGCCAGCAGCTGGGAACAGGGTCAGAACACTGAAGCTTTCTTT
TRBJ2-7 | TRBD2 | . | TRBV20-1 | CSARDFGLGVGEQYF | TGCAGTGCTAGAGATTTCGGACTAGGGGTGGGGGAGCAGTACTTC
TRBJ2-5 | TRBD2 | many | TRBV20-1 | CSATRTLGGRLQETQYF | TGCAGTGCTACCAGGACTCTCGGCGGGAGGCTCCAAGAGACCCAGTACTTC
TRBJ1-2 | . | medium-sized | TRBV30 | CAWRSGRLGGYTF | TGTGCCTGGAGATCGGGCCGGCTGGGGGGCTACACCTTC
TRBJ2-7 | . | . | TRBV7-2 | CASSLSSTSYEQYF | TGTGCCAGCAGCTTATCCAGTACCTCCTACGAGCAGTACTTC
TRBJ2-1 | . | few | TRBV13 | CASSSRPWAEGHNEQFF | TGTGCCAGCAGCTCCCGCCCCTGGGCGGAGGGTCACAATGAGCAGTTCTTC
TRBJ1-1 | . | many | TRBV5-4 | CASSPTRGDTEAFF | TGTGCCAGCAGCCCCACTAGAGGGGACACTGAAGCTTTCTTT
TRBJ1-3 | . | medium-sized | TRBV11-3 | CASSLEGGGNTIYF | TGTGCCAGCAGCTTAGAGGGTGGTGGAAACACCATATATTTT
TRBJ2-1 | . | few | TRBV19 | CASSIIKGDEQFF | TGTGCCAGTAGTATAATAAAAGGGGATGAGCAGTTCTTC
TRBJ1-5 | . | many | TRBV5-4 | CASSLDPGVNQPQHF | TGTGCCAGCAGCTTGGACCCGGGCGTCAATCAGCCCCAGCATTTT
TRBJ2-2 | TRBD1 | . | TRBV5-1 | CASSYRQGQGTGELFF | TGCGCCAGCAGCTACCGACAGGGCCAGGGCACCGGGGAGCTGTTTTTT
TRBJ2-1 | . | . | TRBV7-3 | CASSPTLLDEQFF | TGTGCCAGCAGCCCCACCCTCTTGGATGAGCAGTTCTTC
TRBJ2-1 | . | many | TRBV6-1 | CASNGGRLTTNEQFF | TGTGCCAGCAACGGGGGGCGACTCACGACAAATGAGCAGTTCTTC
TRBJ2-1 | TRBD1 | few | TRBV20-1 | CSAIRRTGLNEQFF | TGCAGTGCTATCCGACGGACAGGGCTGAATGAGCAGTTCTTC
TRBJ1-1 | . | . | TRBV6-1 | CASSTGGAGPEAFF | TGTGCCAGCAGTACCGGGGGGGCGGGACCTGAAGCTTTCTTT
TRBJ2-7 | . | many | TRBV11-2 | CASSSLGSSSYEQYF | TGTGCCAGCAGCTCCTTGGGGAGTAGCTCCTACGAGCAGTACTTC
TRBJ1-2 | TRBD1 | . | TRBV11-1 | CASSPRGGGSSVGYTF | TGTGCCAGCAGCCCCCGGGGAGGGGGCTCCTCGGTCGGCTACACCTTC
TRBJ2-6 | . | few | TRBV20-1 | CSARDSGYSGANVLTF | TGCAGTGCTAGAGATTCGGGGTACTCTGGGGCCAACGTCCTGACTTTC
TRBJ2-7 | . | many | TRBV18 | CASSPSETLLTYEQYF | TGTGCCAGCTCACCCTCCGAGACCCTACTTACCTACGAGCAGTACTTC
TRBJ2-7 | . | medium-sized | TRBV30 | CAWSQGIHEQYF | TGTGCCTGGAGCCAGGGTATCCACGAGCAGTACTTC
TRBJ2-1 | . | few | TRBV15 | CATSPLVGGEQLF | TGTGCCACCAGCCCTTTAGTGGGAGGAGAGCAGCTCTTC
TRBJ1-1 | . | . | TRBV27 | CASSLLRDPNTEAFF | TGTGCCAGCAGCCTACTCCGGGACCCCAACACTGAAGCTTTCTTT
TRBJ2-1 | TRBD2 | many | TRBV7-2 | CASSLGLAGESSVNEQFF | TGTGCCAGCAGCTTGGGACTAGCGGGAGAGTCGTCGGTCAATGAGCAGTTCTTC
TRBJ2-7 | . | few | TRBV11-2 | CASSLDPQGTYEQYF | TGTGCCAGCAGCTTAGATCCCCAGGGGACCTACGAGCAGTACTTC
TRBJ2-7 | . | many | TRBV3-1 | CASEGLSYEQYF | TGTGCCAGTGAGGGTCTTTCCTACGAGCAGTACTTC
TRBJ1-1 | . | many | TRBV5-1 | CASSLLTVNTEAFF | TGCGCCAGCAGCTTGCTGACAGTGAACACTGAAGCTTTCTTT
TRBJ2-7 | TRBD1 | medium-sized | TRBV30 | CAWEGTGGMYEQYF | TGTGCCTGGGAGGGGACAGGGGGCATGTACGAGCAGTACTTC